This paragraph covers one T cell receptor beta chain sequence. Its antigen remains unidentified. The time point denotes: week 47, end of study. What each vaccine dose contained was 300 ug of mutant IDH1 20-mer peptide, accompanied by topical imiquimod. TCRdb's table, derived via immunoSEQ multiplex PCR, lists solely in-frame clones and lacks some. The table shows tens of thousands of clones, with approximately 80% occurring only once. These data originate in a study of a mutant IDH1 vaccine in newly diagnosed glioma. This CDR3 has 14 amino acids. CDR1 is SGHAT, CDR2 FQNNGV, per germline. V shed 1 base and J shed 8 bases, with 14 bases lying between them.

This sequence was found in a man in his forties with glioma. The starting material was PBMCs, obtained from a glioma patient whose treatment included an IDH1 peptide vaccine. The rearrangement uses TRBV11-2 and TRBJ1-2; D remains unclear. The CDR3 DNA is TGTGCCAGCAGCTTAGTCGGTATGATACGGGGCTACACCTTC. This gives the protein CASSLVGMIRGYTF.